This entry is about one TCR beta chain. Its specificity is unknown. This sample was included in a study of OX40 agonist ivuxolimab in advanced cancers. For the study at large: The study gave patients intravenous ivuxolimab at 0.01 to 10 mg/kg every 2 weeks.

Study results and caveats: There were also nonresponders showing low normalized T-cell clonal expansion. The investigators did not determine what antigen specificity the expanded peripheral T cells had.

CDR1 is SGHNT and CDR2 is YYREEE in the germline V gene (reference sequence). Trimming shortened V by 1 base and J by 4 bases, and 8 bases separated the two germline ends. CDR3 size: 13 residues. Measured with immunoSEQ multiplex PCR; TCRdb has only the in-frame clones, and not every one. Of 50,000 to 55,000 clones detected, more than 75% appear once; the ten largest clones hold under 2%. The receptor was isolated from an adult with an advanced solid tumor such as melanoma, head and neck, liver or kidney cancer. The V call is TRBV5-4, the J call TRBJ1-2; no clear D gene. The sample consisted of CD4+ or CD8+ T cells sorted from blood, taken in a trial of the OX40 agonist ivuxolimab. CDR3 coding DNA: TGTGCCAGCAGCTTGAGGAGCGGCTATGGCTACACCTTC. Its translation: CASSLRSGYGYTF.